The rows below give T cell receptor beta chains drawn from one sample of a study of neurological immune-mediated disorders. TCRdb reprocessed the 5' RACE reads via MiXCR and lists one record per CDR3 protein. The data show roughly 59,000 distinct CDR3 sequences, with more than 4.5% seen just once and about 5.7% held by the top ten. Sequenced: PBMCs. The receptor set was obtained from a human donor with multiple sclerosis. The donor label of this sample is uncertain. Each CDR3 is given with its conserved first and last residue. A D gene is named only where the DNA matches it firmly. Where a row states a size, it is once, few, many or the class of an expanded clone; other rows omit it.

- | many | TRBJ2-7 | TRBV5-1 | TGCGCCAGCAGCTCCTACCGAACAGGGAACTCCTACGAGCAGTACTTC | CASSSYRTGNSYEQYF
- | many | TRBJ1-1 | TRBV5-1 | TGCGCCAGCAAAACAAATCCCTTGAACACTGAAGCTTTCTTT | CASKTNPLNTEAFF
- | few | TRBJ2-6 | TRBV30 | TGTGCCTGGAGTGTTTACGTATACCCCTCTGGGGCCAACGTCCTGACTTTC | CAWSVYVYPSGANVLTF
- | many | TRBJ1-2 | TRBV7-8 | TGTGCCAGCAGCTACGTAGGGGCCTCCTATGGCTACACCTTC | CASSYVGASYGYTF
- | many | TRBJ1-6 | TRBV11-2 | TGTGCCAGCAGCCCGTACAGGAATACCTATAATTCACCCCTCCACTTT | CASSPYRNTYNSPLHF
- | many | TRBJ2-1 | TRBV5-1 | TGCGCCAGCAGGAGTGTTGATGAGCAGTTCTTC | CASRSVDEQFF
- | few | TRBJ2-1 | TRBV6-5 | TGTGCCAGCAGTTACACGACAGCATATAGCTCCTACAATGAGCAGTTCTTC | CASSYTTAYSSYNEQFF
TRBD2 | many | TRBJ2-5 | TRBV5-6 | TGTGCCAGCACCCCGGGACTAGCGGAAGAGACCCAGTACTTC | CASTPGLAEETQYF
TRBD1 | many | TRBJ1-2 | TRBV4-1 | TGCGCCAGCAGCCAATCGCGGACAGGAGATAACTATGGCTACACCTTC | CASSQSRTGDNYGYTF
- | many | TRBJ1-3 | TRBV5-5 | TGTGCCAGCAGCCGAGCCAGCGGAGCTTCTGGAAACACCATATATTTT | CASSRASGASGNTIYF
- | many | TRBJ2-7 | TRBV5-6 | TGTGCCAGCACTATCATAGGGGGGTCGATCGACGAGCAGTACTTC | CASTIIGGSIDEQYF
- | many | TRBJ2-6 | TRBV7-2 | TGTGCCAGCAGCTTCAGGGGAGGCACTTCTGGGGCCAACGTCCTGACTTTC | CASSFRGGTSGANVLTF
- | many | TRBJ2-3 | TRBV27 | TGTGCCAGCAGTTTAGAGCGGCCTTTTACCCCAGATACGCAGTATTTT | CASSLERPFTPDTQYF
- | many | TRBJ1-2 | TRBV3-1 | TGTGCCAGCAGCCAACAGACAGAGGGCTACACCTTC | CASSQQTEGYTF
- | many | TRBJ2-6 | TRBV14 | TGTGCCAGCAGCCAGTACATCTCTGGGGCCAACGTCCTGACTTTC | CASSQYISGANVLTF
- | many | TRBJ2-3 | TRBV27 | TGTGCCAGCAGTTCCTCCCCCACTAGCACAGATACGCAGTATTTT | CASSSSPTSTDTQYF
- | many | TRBJ1-5 | TRBV5-6 | TGTGCCAGCAGCTTAAGGAATCAGCCCCAGCATTTT | CASSLRNQPQHF
- | many | TRBJ1-5 | TRBV6-6 | TGTGCCAGCAGTCCAACAGGGCCCCAGCATTTT | CASSPTGPQHF
- | few | TRBJ1-2 | TRBV5-1 | TGCGCCAGCAGCTTGGGTGACCTAAATTACGCCTATGGCTACACCTTC | CASSLGDLNYAYGYTF
- | many | TRBJ1-2 | TRBV20-1 | TGCAGTGCTAGAGGACTGGCCGTCCCCGATGGCTACACCTTC | CSARGLAVPDGYTF
- | many | TRBJ2-2 | TRBV3-1 | TGTGCCAGCAGCCTATCCAGAGGGGTATCGACAGGGGAGCTGTTTTTT | CASSLSRGVSTGELFF
- | many | TRBJ1-2 | TRBV6-6 | TGTGCCAGCAGTTACTCTATAGGGAGAGGGAGCTATGGCTACACCTTC | CASSYSIGRGSYGYTF
- | - | TRBJ2-2 | TRBV29-1 | TGCAGCGTTCGGGGGCCCCACACCGGGGAGCTGTTTTTT | CSVRGPHTGELFF
TRBD1 | many | TRBJ2-7 | TRBV5-1 | TGCGCCAGCAGCTTTTTGGGACAGCTCGAGCAGTACTTC | CASSFLGQLEQYF
TRBD2 | many | TRBJ2-3 | TRBV20-1 | TGCAGTGCTAGAGGACTAGCTCACGATACGCAGTATTTT | CSARGLAHDTQYF
- | many | TRBJ2-3 | TRBV5-1 | TGCGCCAGCAGCGTAGGCACAGATACGCAGTATTTT | CASSVGTDTQYF
- | many | TRBJ1-2 | TRBV6-6 | TGTGCCAGCACCGCGGGAGGGGCTGATGGCTACACCTTC | CASTAGGADGYTF
- | many | TRBJ2-7 | TRBV27 | TGTGCCAGCAGAAGAAGGGGTTCCCACGAGCAGTACTTC | CASRRRGSHEQYF
- | many | TRBJ1-5 | TRBV6-6 | TGTGCCACCAGATACGCTAGCAATCAGCCCCAGCATTTT | CATRYASNQPQHF
- | many | TRBJ2-7 | TRBV7-8 | TGTGCCAGCAGCCCACCCAACAAGGACGAGCAGTACTTC | CASSPPNKDEQYF
- | many | TRBJ1-1 | TRBV12-5 | TGTGCTAGTGGGCGAGGAGGGCGGAACACTGAAGCTTTCTTT | CASGRGGRNTEAFF
- | many | TRBJ1-4 | TRBV20-1 | TGCAGTGCTAGAGTATCATACAGGGAGGGTGAAAAACTGTTTTTT | CSARVSYREGEKLFF
- | many | TRBJ1-2 | TRBV6-2/TRBV6-3 | TGTGCCAGCAGTTCAGGACACAGGGCCCGAACTAACTATGGCTACACCTTC | CASSSGHRARTNYGYTF
- | many | TRBJ2-7 | TRBV5-1 | TGCGCCAGCAGCATGGACTTTCGGGGGTACGAGCAGTACTTC | CASSMDFRGYEQYF
- | many | TRBJ2-1 | TRBV5-8 | TGTGCCAGCAGCTTGGCCGCCATGACCTACAATGAGCAGTTCTTC | CASSLAAMTYNEQFF
TRBD1 | many | TRBJ2-7 | TRBV5-1 | TGCGCCAGCAGCTTGGGCCCAGGGGACAGGGGCTACGAGCAGTACTTC | CASSLGPGDRGYEQYF
TRBD1 | many | TRBJ2-7 | TRBV29-1 | TGCAGCGCCCAAGGACAGGGCCCCTACGAGCAGTACTTC | CSAQGQGPYEQYF
- | many | TRBJ1-3 | TRBV18 | TGTGCCAGCTCACCAATTCTCTCTACCCGCGGAGGAAACACCATATATTTT | CASSPILSTRGGNTIYF
TRBD2 | many | TRBJ2-3 | TRBV20-1 | TGCAGTGCTAGTGGGTCAGCTAGCGGGGGGGCGACAGATACGCAGTATTTT | CSASGSASGGATDTQYF
TRBD1 | many | TRBJ2-1 | TRBV5-1 | TGCGCCAGCAGCTTGATCGGGACAGCCTACAATGAGCAGTTCTTC | CASSLIGTAYNEQFF
- | many | TRBJ1-1 | TRBV6-1 | TGTGCCAACAGCAGGACAGCCACCTTCACTGAAGCTTTCTTT | CANSRTATFTEAFF
- | many | TRBJ2-7 | TRBV18 | TGTGCCAGCTCACCAAGCCCCATACAGGCCTACGAGCAGTACTTC | CASSPSPIQAYEQYF
- | many | TRBJ2-7 | TRBV15 | TGTGCCACCAGCAGAGATCGGGGGCCTTACGAGCAGTACTTC | CATSRDRGPYEQYF
- | few | TRBJ2-2 | TRBV15 | TGTGCCACCAGAGAAGGGGTGAACACCGGGGAGCTGTTTTTT | CATREGVNTGELFF
- | many | TRBJ2-1 | TRBV20-1 | TGCAGTGCTACGGGGACCGGGATTGAGGCGAGTATACAGTTCTTC | CSATGTGIEASIQFF
TRBD1 | many | TRBJ1-2 | TRBV27 | TGTGCCAGCAGTCCCCTGATGGGGACAGGGGCGGGCTGGGGCTACACCTTC | CASSPLMGTGAGWGYTF
- | many | TRBJ1-1 | TRBV4-1 | TGCGCCAGCAGCCCTAAGGGTATGGGGGGAGTCACTGAAGCTTTCTTT | CASSPKGMGGVTEAFF
- | many | TRBJ1-1 | TRBV12-3/TRBV12-4 | TGTGCCAGCAGTGAGACAGCTGAAGCTTTCTTT | CASSETAEAFF
TRBD2 | many | TRBJ2-3 | TRBV3-1 | TGTGCCAGCAGCTCAAATAGCGGGGGGGCCGGGGTAGCAGATACGCAGTATTTT | CASSSNSGGAGVADTQYF
TRBD1 | many | TRBJ2-2 | TRBV20-1 | TGCAGTGCTAGATCCACAGGGGCCGGGGAGCTGTTTTTT | CSARSTGAGELFF
- | many | TRBJ2-7 | TRBV5-1 | TGCGCCAGCAGCGGGGACTCTTACGAGCAGTACTTC | CASSGDSYEQYF
TRBD1 | many | TRBJ2-7 | TRBV6-5 | TGTGCCAGCCGGACAGGTTCTCGTATCGAGCAGTACTTC | CASRTGSRIEQYF
- | many | TRBJ2-3 | TRBV11-2 | TGTGCCAGCAGCTTAGAGCGGTTCAGCGATACGCAGTATTTT | CASSLERFSDTQYF
- | medium-sized | TRBJ2-1 | TRBV7-8 | TGTGCCAGCAGCTTACTTGGGGCTGAGCAGTTCTTC | CASSLLGAEQFF